This record covers a single T cell receptor (beta chain). The data were obtained in a study of regulatory T cells in long-lasting Graves disease. With iRepertoire HTBI primers and Arm-PCR of CDR3 regions, TCR beta libraries were built. TCRdb re-called the multiplex PCR reads with MiXCR, one entry per CDR3 protein. The sample lists roughly 610,000 distinct CDR3 sequences, roughly 16% occurring once. Germline CDR1 is SGHTA and CDR2 is FQGNSA. The V and J ends lost 2 bases and 2 bases respectively, with 15 bases between them. The length of the CDR3 is 16 residues. Time point reported: newly diagnosed GD, antithyroid drugs for less than 3 months. The TCR library was prepared using RNA isolated from PBMCs. Another study also made use of these data, one on T cells in Graves' hyperthyroidism and ophthalmopathy.

Specimen: peripheral blood mononuclear cells (PBMCs), collected at new diagnosis, from a patient treated with antithyroid drugs. The clonotype comes from a woman in her twenties or thirties with Graves disease. V is TRBV7-2 and J is TRBJ2-5, with a possible D match to TRBD2 (6 bases). The CDR3 spells CASSLSLAPPQETQYF. CDR3 DNA sequence: TGTGCCAGCAGCTTATCTCTAGCGCCCCCTCAAGAGACCCAGTACTTC.